Each of the 16 T cell receptor beta chains below was sequenced from the same sample in a study of Ad26.COV2.S vaccination and SARS-CoV-2 variants. Treatment here: about 20 received Ad26.COV2.S at low or high dose, single or two shots; 5 received placebo; per-sample allocation not given. Day 63 after the first vaccine or placebo injection was the time point for sampling. Assay used: immunoSEQ multiplex PCR; TCRdb lists only in-frame clones, some missing. Of some 420,000 clones detected, 70% to 90% appear once; the ten largest clones hold roughly 4%. The starting material was peripheral blood, obtained in a trial of Ad26.COV2.S vaccine versus placebo. The source of these receptors is a person between 18 and 65 years old who received the Ad26.COV2.S COVID-19 vaccine or a placebo.

The chain links TRBV19 to TRBJ2-5, with unresolved D. Trimming took off 1 base at V and 5 bases at J, with 11 bases between the two ends. This CDR3 is 14 amino acids long. CDR1 is LNHDA and CDR2 is SQIVND in the germline V gene (reference sequence). As DNA, the CDR3 is TGTGCCAGTAGTATAGGTACCTCCTTCGAGACCCAGTACTTC. Its protein product is CASSIGTSFETQYF.

The chain combines TRBV7-8 with TRBJ2-7; perhaps TRBD2 as D (5 bases). The CDR3 consists of 14 residues. Germline V CDR1 and CDR2: SGHVS, FQNEAQ. Trimming left V 5 bases short and J 5 bases short, with 16 bases between. The CDR3: CASSPGRFGDEQYF. Here the CDR3 DNA reads TGTGCCAGCAGCCCCGGGCGGTTCGGGGACGAGCAGTACTTC.

V usage is TRBV5-4 and J usage is TRBJ1-1; D unresolved. Germline CDR1 and CDR2: SGHNT and YYREEE (reference sequence). The CDR3 length is 14 residues. V lost 4 bases to trimming and J lost 0 bases, with 10 bases between them. CDR3 residues: CASSKGPVNTEAFF. Written as DNA, the CDR3 is TGTGCCAGCAGCAAGGGTCCAGTGAACACTGAAGCTTTCTTT. Filled out from reference TRBV5-4 and TRBJ1-1, the complete variable domain reads ETGVTQSPTHLIKTRGQQVTLRCSSQSGHNTVSWYQQALGQGPQFIFQYYREEENGRGNFPPRFSGLQFPNYSSELNVNALELDDSALYLCASSKGPVNTEAFFGQGTRLTVV.

The V call is TRBV20-1, the J call TRBJ1-1; 9 bases agree with TRBD1. From germline, CDR1 is DFQATT and CDR2 SNEGSKA (reference sequence). CDR3 length: 16 residues. Germline trimming cut 3 bases from V and 1 base from J; bases unmatched to any gene: 9. The CDR3 nucleotides read TGCAGTGCTAGTACAGCGTGGGGACAGGGGAACACTGAAGCTTTCTTT. Translated, it gives CSASTAWGQGNTEAFF.

This clone was found once. This sample includes further DNA sequences coding for the same CDR3. The CDR3 sequence: CASSPGQSYGYTF. Written as DNA, the CDR3 is TGTGCCAGCTCACCAGGGCAGAGCTATGGCTACACCTTC. This chain joins TRBV18 and TRBJ1-2, with unresolved D. The V and J ends lost 2 bases and 4 bases respectively, with 8 bases between them. The CDR3 is 13 residues long. Germline V gene lookup returns CDR1 KGHSH and CDR2 LQKENI.

The chain joins TRBV5-1 to TRBJ1-4; 8 bases fit TRBD1. Germline CDR1 SGHRS, CDR2 YFSETQ. The CDR3 has 14 amino acids. J lost 8 bases, V lost 4 bases, and 7 bases had no gene match. The CDR3 region is CASSPGTGKEKLFF. CDR3 nucleotides: TGCGCCAGCAGCCCCGGGACAGGCAAGGAAAAACTGTTTTTT.

The chain links TRBV9 to TRBJ2-4, with D tentatively TRBD2 (6 bases). Germline V CDR1 and CDR2: SGDLS, YYNGEE. There are 15 residues in the CDR3. Trimming left V 0 bases short and J 6 bases short, with 13 bases between. The CDR3 loop reads CASSVAGTGLNIQYF. CDR3 nucleotide sequence: TGTGCCAGCAGCGTAGCCGGGACTGGATTAAACATTCAGTACTTC.

The V call is TRBV3-1 (or the pseudogene TRBV3-2), the J call TRBJ2-7; 9 nucleotides match TRBD1. CDR1 and CDR2 from the germline V gene are LGHDT and YNNKEL (reference sequence). The CDR3 consists of 17 residues. The V gene end was trimmed by 0 bases and the J gene end by 3 bases; junction bases not matched to a gene: 9. CDR3 loop: CASSQDNHRDRVYEQYF. CDR3 nucleotide sequence: TGTGCCAGCAGCCAAGATAATCACCGGGACAGGGTCTACGAGCAGTACTTC.

This clone showed up just a few times. The same CDR3 is also encoded by other DNA sequences in this sample. The chain links TRBV12-3 or TRBV12-4 to TRBJ2-5; possibly TRBD1 for D (6 bases). The germline V and J ends were trimmed by 6 bases and 3 bases, with 11 bases remaining between them. The CDR3 contains 13 residues. The CDR3 here is CASSLGQKETQYF. The CDR3 DNA reads TGTGCCAGCAGCCTCGGACAGAAAGAGACCCAGTACTTC.

The chain has TRBV19 and TRBJ1-1, with D possibly matching TRBD1 (5 bases). This CDR3 has 14 residues. Germline CDR1 is LNHDA and CDR2 is SQIVND (reference sequence). V was shortened by 8 bases and J by 1 base, with 14 bases between the two germline ends. The CDR3 sequence is CASGRDGRNTEAFF. The CDR3 DNA is TGTGCCAGTGGTCGGGACGGCCGGAACACTGAAGCTTTCTTT.

This chain uses TRBV5-4 with TRBJ1-4; a weak D match, TRBD1 (5 bases). The germline gives CDR1 SGHNT, CDR2 YYREEE (reference sequence). Trimming left V 0 bases short and J 7 bases short, with 13 bases between. CDR3 size: 15 residues. CDR3 sequence (DNA): TGTGCCAGCAGCTTGGCCGGGGGAGGTTTTGAAAAACTGTTTTTT. Amino acid sequence: CASSLAGGGFEKLFF.

V gene TRBV6-2 or TRBV6-3 combines with J gene TRBJ1-5; the D gene is possibly TRBD1 (5 bases). Trimming shortened V by 6 bases and J by 3 bases, and 18 bases separated the two germline ends. The CDR3 sequence is 16 residues long. Germline V gene data show CDR1 as MNHEY and CDR2 as SVGEGT. The CDR3 coding sequence is TGTGCCAGCAGCTGGGGGGGTTCACCCGCCAATCAGCCCCAGCATTTT. Protein: CASSWGGSPANQPQHF.

J is TRBJ2-7 and V is TRBV11-2; perhaps TRBD2 as D (5 bases). The CDR3 length is 14 residues. V lost 1 base, J lost 3 bases, and 10 bases lay in between. In germline, CDR1 is SGHAT, CDR2 FQNNGV. CDR3 nucleotide sequence: TGTGCCAGCAGCTTAGTGGGGAGAAACTACGAGCAGTACTTC. Translated, it gives CASSLVGRNYEQYF.

The rearrangement links TRBV5-6 to TRBJ2-1; 11 bases are shared with TRBD2. The CDR3 runs 15 residues. Trimming took 0 bases from V and 4 from J; bases not matched to a gene: 0. CDR1 SGHDT and CDR2 YYEEEE come from the germline V gene. Written as DNA, the CDR3 is TGTGCCAGCAGCTTGGGACTAGCGGGGTACAATGAGCAGTTCTTC. Translated, it gives CASSLGLAGYNEQFF.

V usage is TRBV30 and J usage is TRBJ2-7; D not certain. The CDR3 length is 14 residues. The V end lost 0 bases, the J end lost 6 bases, and 15 bases lay between the germline ends. Per the germline V gene, CDR1 is GTSNPN and CDR2 is SVGIG (reference sequence). DNA for the CDR3: TGTGCCTGGAGTGTAAGTCGCCCCTCCGGCGAGCAGTACTTC. Translating it yields CAWSVSRPSGEQYF.

The chain joins TRBV5-1 to TRBJ2-3, with D perhaps matching TRBD1 or TRBD2 (5 bases each). In germline, CDR1 is SGHRS, CDR2 YFSETQ. With 5 bases removed from V and 0 bases from J, the gap between germline ends came to 16 bases. CDR3 size: 16 residues. CDR3 coding DNA: TGCGCCAGCAGTCCCGCAGGGAGTCCTAGCACAGATACGCAGTATTTT. It specifies CASSPAGSPSTDTQYF.